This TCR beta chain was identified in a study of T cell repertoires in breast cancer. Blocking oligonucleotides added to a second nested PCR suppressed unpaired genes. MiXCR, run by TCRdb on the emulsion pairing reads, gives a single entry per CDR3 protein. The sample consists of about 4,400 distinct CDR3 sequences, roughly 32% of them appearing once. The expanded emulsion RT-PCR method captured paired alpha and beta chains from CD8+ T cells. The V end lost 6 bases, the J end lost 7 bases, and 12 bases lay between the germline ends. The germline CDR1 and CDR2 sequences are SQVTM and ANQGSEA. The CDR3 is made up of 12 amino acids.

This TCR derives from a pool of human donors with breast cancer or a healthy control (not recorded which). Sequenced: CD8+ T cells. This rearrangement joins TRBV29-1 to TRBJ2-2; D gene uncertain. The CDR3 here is CSVQTPIGELFF. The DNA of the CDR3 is TGCAGCGTCCAAACCCCCATCGGGGAGCTGTTTTTT.